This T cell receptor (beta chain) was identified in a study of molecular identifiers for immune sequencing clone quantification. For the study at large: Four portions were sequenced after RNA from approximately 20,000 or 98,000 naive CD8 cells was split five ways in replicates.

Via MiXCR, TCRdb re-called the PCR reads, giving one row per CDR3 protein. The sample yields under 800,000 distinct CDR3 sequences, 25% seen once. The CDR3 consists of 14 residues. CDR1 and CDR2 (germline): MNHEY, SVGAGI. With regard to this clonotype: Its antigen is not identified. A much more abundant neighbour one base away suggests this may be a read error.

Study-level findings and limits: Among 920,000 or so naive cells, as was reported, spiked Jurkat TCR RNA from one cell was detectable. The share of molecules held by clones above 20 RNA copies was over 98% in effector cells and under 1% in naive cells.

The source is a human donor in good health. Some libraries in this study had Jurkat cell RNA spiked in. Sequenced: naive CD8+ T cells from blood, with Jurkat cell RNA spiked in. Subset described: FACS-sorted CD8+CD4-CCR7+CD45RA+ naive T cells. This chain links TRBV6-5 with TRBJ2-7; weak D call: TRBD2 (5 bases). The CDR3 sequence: CASSTARGTYGQYF. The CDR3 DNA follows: TGTGCCAGCAGTACCGCCCGGGGAACCTACGGGCAGTACTTC.